A selection of T cell receptor beta chains follows, all from one sample in a study of T cell responses to AZD1222 COVID-19 vaccine. Clones were sequenced by immunoSEQ multiplex PCR, and TCRdb holds only the in-frame ones, with some missing. Here the sample spans 200,000 or so clones, roughly 88% being singletons. The sequenced sample was peripheral blood, obtained on day 0 of AZD1222 vaccination. The receptors originated from an adult in good health. Each CDR3 is given with its conserved first and last residue. Fields, in order: clone size, CDR3 length, V gene, CDR3 protein. Where a row states a size, it is once, few, many or the class of an expanded clone; other rows omit it.

clone size: once
CDR3 length: 12
V gene: TRBV12-3/TRBV12-4
CDR3 protein: CASSSAVYEQYF

clone size: NA
CDR3 length: 13
V gene: TRBV10-3
CDR3 protein: CAIRSDRVHGYTF

clone size: NA
CDR3 length: 14
V gene: TRBV7-9
CDR3 protein: CASSLGVSNQPQHF

clone size: once
CDR3 length: 14
V gene: TRBV4-2
CDR3 protein: CASSQDGGYTEAFF

clone size: NA
CDR3 length: 17
V gene: TRBV7-9
CDR3 protein: CASSLERGISGNYGYTF

clone size: NA
CDR3 length: 13
V gene: TRBV9
CDR3 protein: CASGQGSRETQYF

clone size: NA
CDR3 length: 11
V gene: TRBV29-1
CDR3 protein: CSVPRTYGYTF

clone size: NA
CDR3 length: 13
V gene: TRBV6-5
CDR3 protein: CASSTDSNQPQHF

clone size: once
CDR3 length: 13
V gene: TRBV20-1
CDR3 protein: CSASGQGPYEQYF

clone size: NA
CDR3 length: 16
V gene: TRBV7-9
CDR3 protein: CASSHGTDYMNTEAFF